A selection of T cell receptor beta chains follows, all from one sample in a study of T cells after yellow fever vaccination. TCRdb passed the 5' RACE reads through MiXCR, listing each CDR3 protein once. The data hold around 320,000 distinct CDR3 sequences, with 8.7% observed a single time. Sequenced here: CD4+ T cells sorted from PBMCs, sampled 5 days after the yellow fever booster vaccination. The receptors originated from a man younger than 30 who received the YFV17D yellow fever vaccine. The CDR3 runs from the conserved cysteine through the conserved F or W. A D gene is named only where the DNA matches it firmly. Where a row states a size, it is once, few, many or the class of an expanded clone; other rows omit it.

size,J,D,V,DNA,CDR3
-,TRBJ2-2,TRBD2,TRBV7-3,TGTGCCAGCAGCCCGACTAGCGGGGGGGCCCACACCGGGGAGCTGTTTTTT,CASSPTSGGAHTGELFF
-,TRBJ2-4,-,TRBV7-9,TGTGCCAGCAGCTTAGCGCGGTTGGACCTAGCCAAAAACATTCAGTACTTC,CASSLARLDLAKNIQYF
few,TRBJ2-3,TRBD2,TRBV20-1,TGCAGTGCTAGAGATGGGACTAGCGGTACAGATACGCAGTATTTT,CSARDGTSGTDTQYF
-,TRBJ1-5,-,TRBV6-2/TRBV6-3,TGTGCCAGCAGTTCCGCCCGGGACGGTTGGGAGCCCCAGCATTTT,CASSSARDGWEPQHF
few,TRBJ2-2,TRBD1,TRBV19,TGTGCCAGTAGTGTAACCAGGGGGCCGCTGTTTTTT,CASSVTRGPLFF
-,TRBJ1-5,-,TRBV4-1,TGCGCCAGCAGGCAAGCGGTAGACAGTCAAGGTCAGCCCCAGCATTTT,CASRQAVDSQGQPQHF
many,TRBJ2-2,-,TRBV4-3,TGCGCCAGCAGCCAACTTACTTCCGGGGAGCTGTTTTTT,CASSQLTSGELFF
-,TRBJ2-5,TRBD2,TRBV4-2,TGTGCCAGCAGCCAAGACGGACTAGCGGGGGGGCAAGAGACCCAGTACTTC,CASSQDGLAGGQETQYF
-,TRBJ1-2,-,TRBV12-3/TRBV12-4,TGTGCCAGCCGGAACGACCCCTTCTATGGCTACACCTTC,CASRNDPFYGYTF
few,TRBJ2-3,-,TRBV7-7,TGTGCTAGCAGCCGGGACACCACAGATACGCAGTATTTT,CASSRDTTDTQYF
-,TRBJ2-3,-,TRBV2,TGTGCCAGCAGTCCCGTATCCATGGGCACAGATACGCAGTATTTT,CASSPVSMGTDTQYF
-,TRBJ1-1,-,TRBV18,TGTGCCAGCTCACCCTGGCACACTGAAGCTTTCTTT,CASSPWHTEAFF
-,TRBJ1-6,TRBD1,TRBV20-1,TGCAGTGCTAGAGACAATGATCGGACAGGCCGACCCCTCCACTTT,CSARDNDRTGRPLHF
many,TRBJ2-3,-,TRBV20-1,TGCAGTGCGCCCGGGACGGTCACAGATACGCAGTATTTT,CSAPGTVTDTQYF
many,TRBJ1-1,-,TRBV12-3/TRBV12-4,TGTGCCAGCAGCCTCGGGAACACTGAAGCTTTCTTT,CASSLGNTEAFF
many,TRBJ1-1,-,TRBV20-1,TGCAGTGCCAGTCGGGGGGAGAGCACTGAAGCTTTCTTT,CSASRGESTEAFF
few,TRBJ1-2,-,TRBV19,TGTGCCAGTAGTCGGGACGGAGGAACTAACTATGGCTACACCTTC,CASSRDGGTNYGYTF
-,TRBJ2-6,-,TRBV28,TGTGCCAGCGCAATCTCTGGGGCCAACGTCCTGACTTTC,CASAISGANVLTF
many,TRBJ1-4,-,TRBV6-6,TGTGCCAGCAGTTACAGCAGGGAACCAGGTGAAAAACTGTTTTTT,CASSYSREPGEKLFF
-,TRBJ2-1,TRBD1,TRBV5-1,TGCGCCAGCTCTTCTGGGACAGTAGAATACAATGAGCAGTTCTTC,CASSSGTVEYNEQFF
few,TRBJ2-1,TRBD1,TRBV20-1,TGCAGTGCCGGGACAGGGCTCATCAATGAGCAGTTCTTC,CSAGTGLINEQFF
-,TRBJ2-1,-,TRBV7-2,TGTGCCAGCAGCTTCCAAGGCAACGCCGGCCATGAGCAGTTCTTC,CASSFQGNAGHEQFF
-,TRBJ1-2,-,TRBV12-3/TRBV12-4,TGTGCCAGCAGTTTAGCGCTACGGGGACATGGCTACACCTTC,CASSLALRGHGYTF
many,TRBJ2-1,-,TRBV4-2,TGTGCCAGCAGCCCTAAGGGGGAGCCGCTATACAATGAGCAGTTCTTC,CASSPKGEPLYNEQFF
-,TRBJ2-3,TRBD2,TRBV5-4,TGTGCCAGCAGCTTGCAGAGGACTAGCGGGCGGGCAGATACGCAGTATTTT,CASSLQRTSGRADTQYF
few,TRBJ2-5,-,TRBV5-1,TGCGCCAGCAGCTTGTTTCACAGCGGGGAGACCCAGTACTTC,CASSLFHSGETQYF